This T cell receptor beta chain came from a study of T-cell memory formation after mild COVID-19 (dated by TCRdb to the early 2020s). Some background on the complete study: Most TCR sequence clusters were specific to one of the two donors. In a couple of donors, T-cell clones that expanded and contracted after mild COVID-19 were followed by sequencing TCRalpha and TCRbeta repertoires longitudinally. Two young, previously healthy adult volunteers made up the cohort, one male and one female.

Instrument on record: Illumina NovaSeq 6000. Using 5'RACE with constant-segment primers, TCRalpha and TCRbeta cDNA libraries were constructed, with sample barcodes and unique molecular identifiers added in the process. Trizol reagent was used to extract RNA from every sample. Library amplification was performed in two PCR steps, and a second sample barcode and Illumina TruSeq adapters were introduced in the second step. Libraries were sequenced on an Illumina NovaSeq with 2 x 150 bp paired-end reads. As for how the authors treated the data: Reads were demultiplexed and collapsed into UMI-guided consensus sequences with migec v1.2.7. Using mixcr v2.1.11, UMI consensuses were aligned to TRA and TRB V and J templates and then assembled into clonotypes. A clonotype was counted as expanded or contracted only when both edgeR and NoisET called the clonotype significant, with the noise models trained on biological replicates. For edgeR calls, the cutoffs were a false discovery rate-adjusted p below 0.01 and a log2 fold-change threshold of 1. PCA with hierarchical clustering of max-normalized trajectories of the 1000 most abundant clonotypes was used as exploratory dynamics analysis. Separately sequenced CD4+ and CD8+ repertoires were used to assign a CD4 or CD8 phenotype to each responding clone. The public reads were reanalyzed by TCRdb: fastp trimming at Q25, MiXCR alignment, in-frame beta chains only. Each CDR3 protein gets just one entry, which takes the most common genes and DNA from the rows behind it. These V and J calls originate from TCRdb's pipeline instead of the authors' own analysis. Within this sample are about 250,000 distinct CDR3 sequences, with about 16% of them counted one time only. The ten largest clones capture approximately 3.4% of the sample.

PBMCs were isolated by Ficoll-Paque density gradient centrifugation. For this clonotype: Its antigen specificity is not known. Per-base quality was not reported, and no clone a single base away is much larger than it.

What the work shows at the level of the full study, not this receptor alone: Some responding clones were found in pre-infection memory, which suggests that pre-existing cross-reactive memory T cells took part in the SARS-CoV-2 response. From day 15 to 85, contracting clones showed balanced CD4/CD8 phenotypes, whereas a second wave of clones that expanded from day 15 to 37 leaned towards CD4+. The study covered only a couple of mild cases, and larger cohorts including severe cases with pre-infection samples were considered necessary. Contracting CD4+ clones were found mainly in CM and EM memory subsets, while CD8+ clones were enriched in EMRA. The second-wave clones that peaked on day 37 were not confirmed to be SARS-CoV-2 specific.

The clonotype originates from a man younger than 35 who had mild COVID-19 (a few samples of this study predate the infection). The sample titles of this study are shuffled in the database, so cell type and time point are left out; the donor was told from shared clones. The sequencing sample was made of PBMCs or a T cell subset sorted from them (not recorded which).

The encoded CDR3 is CASSQDGRQPVYPQYF. The DNA reads TGTGCCAGCAGCCAAGATGGGAGACAGCCCGTTTACCCGCAGTATTTT. Recombination linked TRBV4-2 to TRBJ2-3; the D gene is perhaps TRBD1 or TRBD2, each of them matching over 5 bases. The CDR3 measures 16 amino acids from cysteine to phenylalanine. The entry retains the CDR3 DNA only, 48 bases that are in frame from base 1. CDR1 LGHNA and CDR2 YNFKEQ are derived from the germline V gene. Relative to germline, V is 0 bases shorter and J is 10 bases shorter, with 20 bases between their ends.